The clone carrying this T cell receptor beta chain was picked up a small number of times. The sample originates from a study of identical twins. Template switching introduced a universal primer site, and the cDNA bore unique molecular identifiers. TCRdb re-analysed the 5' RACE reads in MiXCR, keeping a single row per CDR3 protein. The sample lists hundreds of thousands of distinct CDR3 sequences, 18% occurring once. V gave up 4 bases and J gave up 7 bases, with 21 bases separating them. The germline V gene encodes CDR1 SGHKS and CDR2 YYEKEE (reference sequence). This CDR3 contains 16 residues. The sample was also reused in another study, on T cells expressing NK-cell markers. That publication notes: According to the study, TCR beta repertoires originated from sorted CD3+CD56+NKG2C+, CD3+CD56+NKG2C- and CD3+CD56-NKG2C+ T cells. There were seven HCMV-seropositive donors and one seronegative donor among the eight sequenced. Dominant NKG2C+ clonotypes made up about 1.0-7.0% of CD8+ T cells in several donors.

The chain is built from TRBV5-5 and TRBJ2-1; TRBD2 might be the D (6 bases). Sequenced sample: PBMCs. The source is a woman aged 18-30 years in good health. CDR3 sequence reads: CASSNSGGRLRNEQFF. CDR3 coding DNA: TGTGCCAGCAGCAATTCCGGGGGTCGCCTTAGGAATGAGCAGTTCTTC.